This TCR beta chain was sequenced in a study of T cell repertoires in cytomegalovirus infection. V shed 3 bases and J 10 bases; nucleotides not matched to a gene: 11. The CDR3 loop spans 17 amino acids. Germline CDR1 is LNHDA and CDR2 is SQIVND (reference sequence). One entry per CDR3 protein, called by TCRdb with MiXCR from the reads. The profile covers approximately 500,000 distinct CDR3 sequences, with more than 25% appearing a single time and less than 15% taken by the ten largest. The origin of this receptor is a human donor in good health (CMV status not recorded). Some clones in this sample may be carry-over from other donors' samples. Source material: PBMCs. The chain carries TRBV19 and TRBJ1-6; TRBD1 matches at 11 bases. The CDR3 sequence: CASSIYSGQGAFSPLHF. For the CDR3, the DNA is TGTGCCAGTAGTATTTACTCTGGACAGGGGGCGTTCTCACCCCTCCACTTT.